The 11 T cell receptor beta chains below come from one sample, sequenced in a study of blood T cell repertoires in COVID-19. Assay: immunoSEQ multiplex PCR; the TCRdb copy retains only in-frame clones and omits some. The sample yields about half a million clones, 75% to 90% seen once. Specimen: peripheral blood. These receptors were obtained from a human donor in a cohort sampled during active COVID-19.

This rearrangement joins TRBV28 to TRBJ2-2; tentatively, D is TRBD1 (6 bases). The CDR3 sequence is 15 residues long. Germline V lookup: CDR1 MDHEN, CDR2 SYDVKM. With 6 bases removed from V and 1 base from J, the gap between germline ends came to 12 bases. CDR3 sequence reads: CASSRQVLNTGELFF. The CDR3, as DNA: TGTGCCAGCAGCCGACAGGTGCTGAACACCGGGGAGCTGTTTTTT.

The genes are TRBV7-2 and TRBJ2-7, with D possibly matching TRBD2 (5 bases). V lost 5 bases and J 7 bases, leaving 18 bases between the germline ends. The CDR3 is 14 residues long. CDR1 is SGHTA, CDR2 FQGNSA, per germline. In nucleotides, the CDR3 is TGTGCCAGCAGCCCGAGGGCGGCCTCTTGGGAGCAGTACTTC. Translating it yields CASSPRAASWEQYF. The variable domain in full, completed from reference TRBV7-2 and TRBJ2-7, reads GAGVSQSPSNKVTEKGKDVELRCDPISGHTALYWYRQSLGQGLEFLIYFQGNSAPDKSGLPSDRFSAERTGGSVSTLTIQRTQQEDSAVYLCASSPRAASWEQYFGPGTRLTVT.

The chain has TRBV2 and TRBJ2-3, with TRBD1 identical over 10 bases. The junction had 16 bases not matched to a gene; V was cut back by 5 bases and J by 5 bases. Germline values: CDR1 SNHLY, CDR2 FYNNEI. The CDR3 contains 18 residues. The CDR3 region is CASSRLGTGEGIGDTQYF. The CDR3 nucleotides are TGTGCCAGCAGTCGACTGGGGACAGGGGAGGGGATAGGAGATACGCAGTATTTT.

The V gene is TRBV30, the J gene TRBJ2-4; tentatively, D is TRBD1 (5 bases). Germline assignment: CDR1 GTSNPN and CDR2 SVGIG (reference sequence). Deletions cut 2 bases from V and 0 bases from J, with 11 bases between. CDR3 length equals 15 residues. The CDR3 sequence is CAWSQGVSAKNIQYF. As DNA, the CDR3 is TGTGCCTGGAGTCAAGGGGTTTCAGCCAAAAACATTCAGTACTTC.

There are a few counts of this clone. V and J are TRBV18 and TRBJ1-1; D might be TRBD1 (6 bases). V was pared by 5 bases and J by 2 bases, with 18 bases between. The CDR3 is 16 residues long. CDR1 is KGHSH and CDR2 is LQKENI in the germline V gene. The DNA of the CDR3 is TGTGCCAGCTCATCCACTCTCGACAGGACAAACACTGAAGCTTTCTTT. It translates to CASSSTLDRTNTEAFF.

This chain links TRBV19 with TRBJ2-7; 7 bases align to TRBD1. The CDR3 extends over 14 amino acids. Germline V CDR1 and CDR2: LNHDA, SQIVND (reference sequence). The trim removed 7 bases at V and 6 bases at J, leaving 12 bases unmatched. The CDR3 bases are TGTGCCAGTAACCCGACAGGGACGCTAGGCGAGCAGTACTTC. This encodes CASNPTGTLGEQYF. Full variable domain (rest looked up from reference TRBV19 and TRBJ2-7): DGGITQSPKYLFRKEGQNVTLSCEQNLNHDAMYWYRQDPGQGLRLIYYSQIVNDFQKGDIAEGYSVSREKKESFPLTVTSAQKNPTAFYLCASNPTGTLGEQYFGPGTRLTVT.

The rearrangement links TRBV24-1 to TRBJ2-1, with 9 bases fitting TRBD2. V shed 5 bases, J shed 8 bases, and the junction held 9 bases outside the gene matches. The CDR3 has 15 residues. CDR1 is KGHDR, CDR2 SFDVKD, per germline. The CDR3 sequence is CATSVPLAGAHEQFF. The CDR3 coding sequence is TGTGCCACCAGTGTCCCCTTAGCGGGAGCCCATGAGCAGTTCTTC.

The V call is TRBV7-9, the J call TRBJ2-7, with TRBD1 matching over 7 bases. This CDR3 spans 16 amino acids. Trimming took 5 bases from V and 2 from J; bases not matched to a gene: 12. Germline-derived CDR1 and CDR2 are SEHNR and FQNEAQ (reference sequence). For the CDR3, the DNA is TGTGCCAGCAGCCCTTCGCAAGGGACAGCAACCTACGAGCAGTACTTC. Its protein product is CASSPSQGTATYEQYF.

The sample holds one count of this clone. The chain joins TRBV7-6 to TRBJ2-2; no firm D call. V gave up 2 bases and J gave up 4 bases, with 8 bases separating them. Germline CDR1 is SGHVS and CDR2 is FNYEAQ. The CDR3 has 14 residues. The CDR3 loop reads CASSLTRATGELFF. The CDR3 DNA is TGTGCCAGCAGCTTAACTCGAGCCACCGGGGAGCTGTTTTTT. Drawing the rest from reference TRBV7-6 and TRBJ2-2, the complete variable domain is GAGVSQSPRYKVTKRGQDVALRCDPISGHVSLYWYRQALGQGPEFLTYFNYEAQQDKSGLPNDRFSAERPEGSISTLTIQRTEQRDSAMYRCASSLTRATGELFFGEGSRLTVL.

The rearrangement uses TRBV5-4 and TRBJ2-1; D gene uncertain. Germline CDR1 reads SGHNT; CDR2 reads YYREEE (reference sequence). This CDR3 comprises 14 residues. The V end lost 2 bases, the J end lost 2 bases, and 8 bases lay between the germline ends. CDR3 loop: CASSFVETYNEQFF. The CDR3 DNA sequence: TGTGCCAGCAGCTTTGTTGAGACCTACAATGAGCAGTTCTTC.

CDR3 DNA sequence: TGTGCCAGCAGCTCCACGCCAGGGTCTAGAACCGGGGAGCTGTTTTTT. Translation gives CASSSTPGSRTGELFF. The chain recombines TRBV7-9 with TRBJ2-2, with D tentatively TRBD1 (5 bases). CDR1 and CDR2 (germline): SEHNR, FQNEAQ (reference sequence). V was clipped by 4 bases and J by 5 bases, with 17 bases between them. The length of the CDR3 is 16 residues. Using reference TRBV7-9 and TRBJ2-2 for the parts outside the CDR3, the full variable domain is DTGVSQNPRHKITKRGQNVTFRCDPISEHNRLYWYRQTLGQGPEFLTYFQNEAQLEKSRLLSDRFSAERPKGSFSTLEIQRTEQGDSAMYLCASSSTPGSRTGELFFGEGSRLTVL.